The 23 T cell receptor beta chains below all came from one sample that was sequenced in a study of response to subunit inactivated influenza vaccine. Using its own MiXCR run on the RT-PCR reads, TCRdb lists one record per CDR3 protein. The table shows 600,000 to 700,000 distinct CDR3 sequences, with 14% occurring only once. This sample comprised PBMCs from blood, obtained 14 days before vaccination. The receptors stem from a man aged 50-60 years who received an inactivated influenza vaccine.

The chain employs TRBV6-2 or TRBV6-3 and TRBJ2-1; 16 nucleotides align to TRBD2. This CDR3 is built from 19 residues. Germline values: CDR1 MNHEY, CDR2 SVGEGT. With 8 bases clipped from V and 4 bases from J, the junction kept 14 bases outside the gene matches. The CDR3 bases are TGTGCCAGCGTTTTGGGACTAGCGGGAGGGAAAAGTGGATACAATGAGCAGTTCTTC. Amino acid sequence: CASVLGLAGGKSGYNEQFF.

The chain recombines TRBV18 with TRBJ2-7; D is perhaps TRBD1 (5 bases). The CDR3 loop spans 15 amino acids. With 3 bases removed from V and 4 bases from J, the gap between germline ends came to 16 bases. The germline CDR1 and CDR2 sequences are KGHSH and LQKENI. CDR3 loop: CASSPDSLHKYEQYF. CDR3 bases: TGTGCCAGCTCACCTGACAGCCTACACAAGTACGAGCAGTACTTC.

The J gene is TRBJ2-3, the V gene TRBV2; D gene unclear. The CDR3 runs 14 residues. Germline V lookup: CDR1 SNHLY, CDR2 FYNNEI. The V end was cut by 4 bases, the J end by 5 bases, with 13 bases between. CDR3 coding DNA: TGTGCCAGCAGTGGGGCCATGCCTGGAGATACGCAGTATTTT. Translation: CASSGAMPGDTQYF. The full variable domain, its missing parts supplied by reference TRBV2 and TRBJ2-3, is EPEVTQTPSHQVTQMGQEVILRCVPISNHLYFYWYRQILGQKVEFLVSFYNNEISEKSEIFDDQFSVERPDGSNFTLKIRSTKLEDSAMYFCASSGAMPGDTQYFGPGTRLTVL.

The chain joins TRBV3-1 to TRBJ1-2, with 8 bases matching TRBD1. Trimming took 2 bases from V and 7 from J; bases not matched to a gene: 9. Germline CDR1 and CDR2: LGHDT and YNNKEL (reference sequence). The CDR3 extends over 15 amino acids. This CDR3 reads CASSQTTGAFSGYTF. Written as DNA, the CDR3 is TGTGCCAGCAGCCAAACGACAGGGGCGTTCAGTGGCTACACCTTC.

This clonotype was recorded a few times. The gene calls are TRBV14 and TRBJ2-4; the D is unclear. The CDR3 totals 12 residues. Looked up from germline, CDR1 is SGHDN and CDR2 is FVKESK. V was trimmed by 1 base and J by 6 bases, leaving 4 bases between them. The CDR3 loop is CASSQAPNIQYF. The DNA for the CDR3 is TGTGCCAGCAGCCAAGCCCCAAACATTCAGTACTTC.

This clonotype was counted ten times or more. The chain links TRBV29-1 to TRBJ1-1; no firm D call. Germline CDR1 and CDR2: SQVTM and ANQGSEA. The CDR3 has 13 amino acids. The germline V and J ends were trimmed by 4 bases and 0 bases, with 9 bases remaining between them. The CDR3 DNA is TGCAGCGTTGCGGTGTCTATGAACACTGAAGCTTTCTTT. Amino acid sequence: CSVAVSMNTEAFF.

The J gene is TRBJ2-7, the V gene TRBV4-2; D is ambiguous. Germline values: CDR1 LGHNA, CDR2 YNFKEQ. The CDR3 extends over 13 amino acids. Trimming took 1 base from V and 4 from J, leaving 8 bases between them. As DNA, the CDR3 is TGTGCCAGCAGCCAAGTTGTGACATACGAGCAGTACTTC. Translating gives CASSQVVTYEQYF.

This clonotype showed up just a few times. V and J are TRBV5-1 and TRBJ2-3; D unclear. The CDR3 is made up of 16 amino acids. In germline, CDR1 is SGHRS, CDR2 YFSETQ. Trimming shortened V by 0 bases and J by 2 bases, and 13 bases separated the two germline ends. CDR3 sequence: CASSLDGRAPTDTQYF. Here the CDR3 DNA reads TGCGCCAGCAGCTTGGATGGTAGGGCGCCCACAGATACGCAGTATTTT.

This clonotype was seen repeatedly, ten times or more. V is TRBV20-1 and J is TRBJ2-7; D may be TRBD1 (6 bases). The CDR3 has 12 residues. CDR1 and CDR2 (germline): DFQATT, SNEGSKA (reference sequence). Between the trimmed V and J ends, which lost 4 bases and 7 bases, there was a span of 14 bases. CDR3 sequence: CSAKTRGREQYF. CDR3 DNA: TGCAGTGCTAAGACCAGGGGACGTGAGCAGTACTTC.

V usage is TRBV20-1 and J usage is TRBJ1-2; tentative D call: TRBD1 (5 bases). V dropped 1 base and J dropped 4 bases, with 16 bases sitting between them. Looked up from germline, CDR1 is DFQATT and CDR2 is SNEGSKA (reference sequence). The CDR3 runs 15 residues. In DNA, the CDR3 is TGCAGTGCTAGAGCTCTCGGGGGTGGGGGCTATGGCTACACCTTC. This translates into CSARALGGGGYGYTF.

The J gene is TRBJ2-5, the V gene TRBV6-1, with 8 bases lining up with TRBD1. The CDR3 extends over 15 amino acids. The V gene end was trimmed by 6 bases and the J gene end by 6 bases; junction bases not matched to a gene: 12. Per the germline V gene, CDR1 is MNHNS and CDR2 is SASEGT. The CDR3 DNA reads TGTGCCAGCAGGCCCGCAGGGGGCGCAGCTAAGACCCAGTACTTC. Amino acids: CASRPAGGAAKTQYF.

This clonotype was counted between two and nine times. The chain couples TRBV11-3 to TRBJ2-2, with a possible D match to TRBD1 (5 bases). V was trimmed by 1 base and J by 2 bases, leaving 14 bases between them. Germline CDR1 and CDR2: SGHNT and YENEEA. The CDR3 is 17 amino acids. CDR3 protein: CASSLGRGQGNTGELFF. The CDR3 DNA reads TGTGCCAGCAGCTTAGGGCGTGGGCAGGGCAACACCGGGGAGCTGTTTTTT.

This clonotype showed up just a few times. The chain combines TRBV4-3 with TRBJ2-5; D gene uncertain. V lost 1 base and J 4 bases, leaving 7 bases between the germline ends. This CDR3 is 13 amino acids long. The germline V gene has CDR1 LGHNA and CDR2 YSLEER. CDR3 protein: CASSQATRETQYF. Here the CDR3 DNA reads TGCGCCAGCAGCCAAGCGACGCGAGAGACCCAGTACTTC.

The genes are TRBV4-3 and TRBJ1-2, with TRBD1 matching 8 bases. CDR1 is LGHNA, CDR2 YSLEER, per germline. The CDR3 contains 15 residues. V trimming: 0 bases; J trimming: 7 bases; junction bases outside the gene matches: 7. The chain's CDR3 is CASSQDIQGAVGYTF. CDR3 DNA sequence: TGCGCCAGCAGCCAAGACATCCAGGGGGCGGTTGGCTACACCTTC.

This clonotype was counted a few times. The rearrangement links TRBV5-1 to TRBJ2-5, with 13 bases lining up with TRBD2. The J segment lost 6 bases and the V segment lost 2 bases, leaving 13 bases of the junction unmatched. From germline, CDR1 is SGHRS and CDR2 YFSETQ. The CDR3 totals 18 residues. The CDR3 region is CASSLTHSGTSGVKTQYF. The CDR3 DNA follows: TGCGCCAGCAGCTTAACCCATTCCGGGACTAGCGGGGTGAAGACCCAGTACTTC.

The chain combines TRBV25-1 with TRBJ2-7, with 8 bases matching TRBD1. CDR3 size: 15 residues. The J segment lost 0 bases and the V segment lost 8 bases, leaving 9 bases of the junction unmatched. Germline CDR1 and CDR2: MGHDK and SYGVNS. CDR3 residues: CASGRTGTGSYEQYF. The CDR3 nucleotides read TGTGCCAGCGGTCGGACCGGGACAGGCTCCTACGAGCAGTACTTC.

This clonotype was counted only a few times. This sequence joins TRBV6-5 and TRBJ1-1, with D perhaps TRBD1 (5 bases). This CDR3 has 15 amino acids. Trimming shortened V by 0 bases and J by 4 bases, and 12 bases separated the two germline ends. Germline V gene lookup returns CDR1 MNHEY and CDR2 SVGAGI. The CDR3 loop is CASSYSSAGSTEAFF. The CDR3 coding sequence is TGTGCCAGCAGTTACTCCTCGGCAGGGAGCACTGAAGCTTTCTTT.

The CDR3 is CASSQDWKGKNIQYF. The CDR3 region has the DNA TGCGCCAGCAGCCAAGATTGGAAGGGCAAAAACATTCAGTACTTC. V gene TRBV4-3 combines with J gene TRBJ2-4; unclear D gene. The CDR3 runs to 15 residues. V was pared by 0 bases and J by 3 bases, with 9 bases between. CDR1 and CDR2 from the germline V gene are LGHNA and YSLEER.

The chain couples TRBV29-1 to TRBJ2-7; D is unclear. The V end lost 4 bases, the J end lost 3 bases, and 10 bases lay between the germline ends. Per the germline V gene, CDR1 is SQVTM and CDR2 is ANQGSEA. This CDR3 comprises 12 residues. The DNA of the CDR3 is TGCAGCGTTGGGACCCACTTCTACGAGCAGTACTTC. This sequence encodes CSVGTHFYEQYF.

The chain couples TRBV29-1 to TRBJ2-7, with D hard to call. Germline V lookup: CDR1 SQVTM, CDR2 ANQGSEA. Between the trimmed V and J ends, which lost 7 bases and 5 bases, there was a span of 6 bases. The CDR3 runs to 9 residues. CDR3 bases: TGCAGCGCACTTGACGAGCAGTACTTC. It is translated as CSALDEQYF.

The gene calls are TRBV4-3 and TRBJ2-5, with D possibly matching TRBD1 (5 bases). The germline gives CDR1 LGHNA, CDR2 YSLEER. The CDR3 loop spans 16 amino acids. Trimming removed 0 bases at V and 3 bases at J, with 14 bases between. The CDR3 loop reads CASSQDLVGREETQYF. For the CDR3, the DNA is TGCGCCAGCAGCCAAGATCTGGTTGGCAGGGAAGAGACCCAGTACTTC.

The CDR3 DNA reads as TGCAGTGCGGAGAGGGGGTCGGGGATCTACGAGCAGTACTTC. Its protein product is CSAERGSGIYEQYF. The chain has TRBV20-1 and TRBJ2-7; possible D gene TRBD1, 6 bases. The CDR3 covers 14 residues. V was pared by 6 bases and J by 3 bases, with 18 bases between. Germline CDR1 is DFQATT and CDR2 is SNEGSKA (reference sequence).

V usage is TRBV12-3 or TRBV12-4 and J usage is TRBJ2-7; D not resolved. The CDR3 length is 14 residues. Deletions cut 3 bases from V and 3 bases from J, with 12 bases between. CDR3 sequence reads: CASSFRSDGYEQYF. The CDR3, as DNA: TGTGCCAGCAGTTTTCGGTCCGACGGCTACGAGCAGTACTTC.